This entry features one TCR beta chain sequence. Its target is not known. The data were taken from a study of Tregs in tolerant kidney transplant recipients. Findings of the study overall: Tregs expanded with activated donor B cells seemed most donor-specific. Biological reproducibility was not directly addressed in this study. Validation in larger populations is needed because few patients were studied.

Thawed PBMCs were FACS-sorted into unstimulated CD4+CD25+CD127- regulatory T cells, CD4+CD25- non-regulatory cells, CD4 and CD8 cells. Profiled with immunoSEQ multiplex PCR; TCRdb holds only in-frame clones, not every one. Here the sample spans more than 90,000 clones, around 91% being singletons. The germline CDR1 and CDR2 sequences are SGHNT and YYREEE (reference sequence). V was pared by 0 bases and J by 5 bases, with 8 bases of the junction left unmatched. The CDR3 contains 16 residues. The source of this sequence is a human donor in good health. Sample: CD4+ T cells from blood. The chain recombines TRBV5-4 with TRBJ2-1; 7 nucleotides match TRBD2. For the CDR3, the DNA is TGTGCCAGCAGCTTGGTCAGCGGGGACCCGGACAATGAGCAGTTCTTC. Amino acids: CASSLVSGDPDNEQFF. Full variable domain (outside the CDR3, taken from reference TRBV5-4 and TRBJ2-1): ETGVTQSPTHLIKTRGQQVTLRCSSQSGHNTVSWYQQALGQGPQFIFQYYREEENGRGNFPPRFSGLQFPNYSSELNVNALELDDSALYLCASSLVSGDPDNEQFFGPGTRLTVL.